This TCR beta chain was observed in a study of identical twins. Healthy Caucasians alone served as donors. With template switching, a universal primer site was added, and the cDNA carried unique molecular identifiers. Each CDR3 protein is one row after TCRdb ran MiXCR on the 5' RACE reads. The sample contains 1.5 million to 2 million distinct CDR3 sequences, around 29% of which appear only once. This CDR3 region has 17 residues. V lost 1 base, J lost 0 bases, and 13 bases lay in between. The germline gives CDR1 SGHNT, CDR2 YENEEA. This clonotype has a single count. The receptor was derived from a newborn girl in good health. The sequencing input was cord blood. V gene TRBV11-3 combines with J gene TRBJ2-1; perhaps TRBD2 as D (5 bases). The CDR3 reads CASSLGTDLSSYNEQFF. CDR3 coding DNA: TGTGCCAGCAGCTTAGGGACTGACTTGAGCTCCTACAATGAGCAGTTCTTC.